The source of this T cell receptor beta chain is a study of blood T cell repertoires in COVID-19. Study background: COVID-19 samples, acute and convalescent, were from the United States, Italy and Spain. T cells, B-cell-depleted T cells, or PBMCs provided the cDNA or gDNA that served as material.

In the study's own analysis: Amplification of reference gene primers provided the estimated nucleated cell counts. Libraries were prepared by immunoSEQ multiplex PCR; TCRdb keeps only in-frame clonotypes and omits some of them. V, J and clone size are those of that table, while D and trimming were read from the DNA. This sample yields about 76,000 clones, of which around 88% are seen a single time; more than 7.5% belongs to the top ten. Germline CDR1 is SGDLS and CDR2 is YYNGEE. Trimming removed 2 bases from V and 4 bases from J, with 16 bases in between. This CDR3 spans 15 amino acids. The sequencing input was peripheral blood. The chain couples TRBV9 to TRBJ2-7; possible D gene TRBD1, 5 bases. The sequence came from a man aged 25-40 years with acute or convalescent COVID-19. The CDR3 bases are TGTGCCAGCAGCGTCGCAGGGATTGGGTCGTACGAGCAGTACTTC. It codes for CASSVAGIGSYEQYF.